This TCR beta chain came from a study of monozygotic twins with cystic fibrosis. Overall study: With approximately 14 PCR cycles, barcoded libraries came from around 2.9 micrograms of fragmented DNA.

Whole-study findings and limits: The repertoire was suggested to be naive-dominated, clonality median around 0.0093. Shared CDR3 numbers were not associated with age, concordance or severity. Nucleotide-identical clonotype sharing was significantly higher within monozygotic CF twin pairs than between unrelated CF individuals.

J lost 2 bases, V lost 5 bases, and 1 base had no gene match. Germline lookup yields CDR1 LNHDA and CDR2 SQIVND (reference sequence). The CDR3 is made up of 14 amino acids. Concerning this clone: Its target is unknown.

Data came from immunoSEQ multiplex PCR; TCRdb stores just in-frame clones and leaves some out. The sample records 20,000 to 30,000 clones, approximately 96% being singletons. The chain joins TRBV19 to TRBJ2-1, with TRBD2 matching over 9 bases. Sequencing was performed on blood. The clonotype originates from a girl aged 2-10 years with cystic fibrosis. The CDR3 DNA is TGTGCCAGTAGTTTAGCGGGAGCCTACAATGAGCAGTTCTTC. It codes for CASSLAGAYNEQFF.